This section outlines one T cell receptor beta chain sequence together with its context. The junction had 3 bases not matched to a gene; V was cut back by 4 bases and J by 5 bases. The CDR3 covers 14 residues. Germline V gives CDR1 SGHNT, CDR2 YYREEE (reference sequence). Sequenced by immunoSEQ multiplex PCR; TCRdb stores in-frame clones only, minus some. The repertoire holds some 180,000 clones, with around 80% as singletons. Adults between about 18 and 95 years of age took part from 24 US areas. The data were obtained in a study of blood T cell repertoires in COVID-19. Across the study: Samples representing acute and convalescent COVID-19 were sourced from the United States, Italy and Spain. T cells, B-cell-depleted T cells, or PBMCs supplied cDNA or gDNA.

The V call is TRBV5-4, the J call TRBJ1-3; 10 bases fit TRBD1. This TCR was sampled from a man aged 60-69 years who had been exposed to COVID-19. The specimen was PBMCs or T cells enriched from blood (not recorded which). The CDR3 DNA is TGTGCCAGCAGCCCGGGACAGGGGAGAAACACCATATATTTT. Translating it yields CASSPGQGRNTIYF.